These 3 T cell receptor beta chains originate from one sample sequenced in a study of human T cells and chemical hapten exposure. Via MiXCR, TCRdb re-called the RACE reads, giving one row per CDR3 protein. The table lists 100,000 to 150,000 distinct CDR3 sequences, roughly 13% of them singletons. Stated time point: patch test 1, 2 weeks after DPC sensitization. Treatment of the sample: therapeutic diphenylcyclopropenone sensitization with weekly scalp DPC. The sequenced sample was whole blood, obtained in connection with sensitization to the hapten diphenylcyclopropenone (DPC). Receptors were obtained from a man aged 18 to 30 with alopecia areata. Some clones in this sample may be carry-over from other donors' samples.

The rearrangement uses TRBV16 and TRBJ2-3; D is ambiguous. The CDR3 consists of 14 residues. Deletions cut 2 bases from V and 2 bases from J, with 8 bases between. Germline CDR1 reads KGHSY; CDR2 reads FQNENV. This chain's CDR3 is CASSQGGFTDTQYF. The CDR3 DNA sequence: TGTGCCAGCAGCCAAGGTGGATTCACAGATACGCAGTATTTT.

This clonotype occurred a few times. The chain couples TRBV29-1 to TRBJ2-4, with 9 positions matching TRBD1. The germline V gene encodes CDR1 SQVTM and CDR2 ANQGSEA. The J segment lost 8 bases and the V segment lost 7 bases, leaving 9 bases of the junction unmatched. CDR3 size: 13 residues. The CDR3 DNA reads as TGCAGCGCAGGACAGGGGCAAAGGGACATTCAGTACTTC. It is translated as CSAGQGQRDIQYF.

This chain links TRBV29-1 with TRBJ1-2; a possible D gene is TRBD1 (5 bases). The CDR3 is made up of 11 amino acids. Germline lookup yields CDR1 SQVTM and CDR2 ANQGSEA. CDR3 DNA sequence: TGCAGTGGGGGGGACCACTATGGCTACACCTTC. Translation: CSGGDHYGYTF. The variable domain in full, with the rest retrieved from reference TRBV29-1 and TRBJ1-2, is SAVISQKPSRDICQRGTSLTIQCQVDSQVTMMFWYRQQPGQSLTLIATANQGSEATYESGFVIDKFPISRPNLTFSTLTVSNMSPEDSSIYLCSGGDHYGYTFGSGTRLTVV.